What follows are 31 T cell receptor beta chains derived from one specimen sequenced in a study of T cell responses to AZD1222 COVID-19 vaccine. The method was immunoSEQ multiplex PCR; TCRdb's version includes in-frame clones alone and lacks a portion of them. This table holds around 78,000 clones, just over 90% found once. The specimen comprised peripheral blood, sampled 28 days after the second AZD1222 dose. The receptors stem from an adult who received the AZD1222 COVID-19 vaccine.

This CDR3 reads CAWSLGFGNIQYF. The CDR3 DNA follows: TGTGCCTGGAGTCTGGGGTTCGGAAACATTCAGTACTTC. The rearrangement uses TRBV30 and TRBJ2-4; D is unclear. V gave up 2 bases and J gave up 6 bases, with 11 bases separating them. The CDR3 runs to 13 residues. Germline V gene data show CDR1 as GTSNPN and CDR2 as SVGIG (reference sequence).

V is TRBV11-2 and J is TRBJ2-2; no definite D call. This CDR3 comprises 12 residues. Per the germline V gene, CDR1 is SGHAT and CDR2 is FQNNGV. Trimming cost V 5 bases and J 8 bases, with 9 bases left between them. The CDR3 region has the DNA TGTGCCAGCAGCCTCCCTATTGGGGAGCTGTTTTTT. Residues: CASSLPIGELFF. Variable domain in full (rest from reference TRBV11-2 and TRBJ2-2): EAGVAQSPRYKIIEKRQSVAFWCNPISGHATLYWYQQILGQGPKLLIQFQNNGVVDDSQLPKDRFSAERLKGVDSTLKIQPAKLEDSAVYLCASSLPIGELFFGEGSRLTVL.

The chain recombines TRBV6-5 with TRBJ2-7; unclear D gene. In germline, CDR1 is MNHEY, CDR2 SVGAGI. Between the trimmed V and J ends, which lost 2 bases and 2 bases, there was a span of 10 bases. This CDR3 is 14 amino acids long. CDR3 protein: CASSYAGETYEQYF. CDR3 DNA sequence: TGTGCCAGCAGTTACGCCGGAGAGACCTACGAGCAGTACTTC.

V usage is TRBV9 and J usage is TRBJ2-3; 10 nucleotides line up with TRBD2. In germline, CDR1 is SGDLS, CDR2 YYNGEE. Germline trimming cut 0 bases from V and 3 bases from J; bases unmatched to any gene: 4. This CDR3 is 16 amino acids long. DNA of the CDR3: TGTGCCAGCAGCGTAGCTACAGCGGGGGGGACAGATACGCAGTATTTT. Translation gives CASSVATAGGTDTQYF.

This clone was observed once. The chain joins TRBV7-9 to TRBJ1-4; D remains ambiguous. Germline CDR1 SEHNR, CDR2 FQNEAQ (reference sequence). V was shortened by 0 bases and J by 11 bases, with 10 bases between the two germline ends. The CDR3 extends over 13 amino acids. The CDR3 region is CASSLAGSAKLFF. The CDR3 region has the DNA TGTGCCAGCAGCTTAGCTGGTTCGGCCAAACTGTTTTTT.

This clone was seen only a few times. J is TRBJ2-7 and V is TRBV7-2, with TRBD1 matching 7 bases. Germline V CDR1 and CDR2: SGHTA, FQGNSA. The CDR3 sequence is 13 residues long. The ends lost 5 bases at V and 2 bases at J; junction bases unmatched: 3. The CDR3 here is CASSGTATYEQYF. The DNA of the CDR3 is TGTGCCAGCAGCGGGACAGCCACCTACGAGCAGTACTTC.

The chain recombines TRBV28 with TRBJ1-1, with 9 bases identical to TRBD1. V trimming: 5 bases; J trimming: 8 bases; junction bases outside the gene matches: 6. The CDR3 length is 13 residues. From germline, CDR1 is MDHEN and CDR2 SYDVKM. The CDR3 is CASSPQGTGEAFF. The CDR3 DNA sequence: TGTGCCAGCAGTCCTCAGGGGACAGGGGAAGCTTTCTTT.

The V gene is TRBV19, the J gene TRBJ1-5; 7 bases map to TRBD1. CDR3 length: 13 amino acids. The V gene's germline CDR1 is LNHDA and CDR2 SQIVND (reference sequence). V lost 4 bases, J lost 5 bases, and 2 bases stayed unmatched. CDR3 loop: CASSRQGDQPQHF. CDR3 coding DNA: TGTGCCAGTAGTAGACAGGGTGATCAGCCCCAGCATTTT.

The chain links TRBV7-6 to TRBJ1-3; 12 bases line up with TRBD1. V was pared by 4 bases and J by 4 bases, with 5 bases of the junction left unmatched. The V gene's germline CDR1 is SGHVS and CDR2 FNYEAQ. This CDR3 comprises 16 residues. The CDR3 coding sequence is TGTGCCAGCAGCTCCTACGGGACAGGGGGCGGAAACACCATATATTTT. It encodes CASSSYGTGGGNTIYF. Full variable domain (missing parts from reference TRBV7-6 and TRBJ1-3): GAGVSQSPRYKVTKRGQDVALRCDPISGHVSLYWYRQALGQGPEFLTYFNYEAQQDKSGLPNDRFSAERPEGSISTLTIQRTEQRDSAMYRCASSSYGTGGGNTIYFGEGSWLTVV.

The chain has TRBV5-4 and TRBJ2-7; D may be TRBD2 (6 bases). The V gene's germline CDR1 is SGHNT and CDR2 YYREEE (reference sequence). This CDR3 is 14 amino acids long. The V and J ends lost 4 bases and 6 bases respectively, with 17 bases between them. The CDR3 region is CASSPRDSSFEQYF. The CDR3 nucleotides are TGTGCCAGCAGCCCCAGGGACTCCTCTTTCGAGCAGTACTTC.

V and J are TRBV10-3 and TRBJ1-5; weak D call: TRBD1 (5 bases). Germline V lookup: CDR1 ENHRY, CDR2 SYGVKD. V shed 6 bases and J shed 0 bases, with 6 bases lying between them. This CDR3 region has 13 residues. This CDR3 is CAISDSSNQPQHF. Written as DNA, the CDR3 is TGTGCCATCAGCGACAGTAGCAATCAGCCCCAGCATTTT.

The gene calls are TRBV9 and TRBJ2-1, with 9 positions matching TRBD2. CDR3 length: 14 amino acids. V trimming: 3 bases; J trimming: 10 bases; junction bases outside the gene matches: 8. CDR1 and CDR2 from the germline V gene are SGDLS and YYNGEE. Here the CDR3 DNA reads TGTGCCAGCAGCGCTAGCGGGACTTCCAAGGAGCAGTTCTTC. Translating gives CASSASGTSKEQFF.

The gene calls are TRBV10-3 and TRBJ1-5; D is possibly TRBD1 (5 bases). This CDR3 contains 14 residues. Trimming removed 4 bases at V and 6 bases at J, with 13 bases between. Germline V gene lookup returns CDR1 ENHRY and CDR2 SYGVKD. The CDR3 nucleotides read TGTGCCATCAGTGGGGCGAGGGACGGTCAGCCCCAGCATTTT. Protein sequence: CAISGARDGQPQHF.

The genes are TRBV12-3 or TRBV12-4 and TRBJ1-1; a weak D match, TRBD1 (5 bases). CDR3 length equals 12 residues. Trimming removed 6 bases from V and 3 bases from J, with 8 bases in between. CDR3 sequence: CASRVTDTEAFF. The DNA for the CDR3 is TGTGCCAGCAGAGTGACAGACACTGAAGCTTTCTTT.

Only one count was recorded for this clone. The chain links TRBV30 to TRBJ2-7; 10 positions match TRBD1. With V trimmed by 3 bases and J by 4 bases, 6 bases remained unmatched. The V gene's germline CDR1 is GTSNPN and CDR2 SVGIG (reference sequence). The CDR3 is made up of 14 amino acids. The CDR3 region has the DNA TGTGCCTGGAGGCAGACAGGGGGCAGATACGAGCAGTACTTC. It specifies CAWRQTGGRYEQYF.

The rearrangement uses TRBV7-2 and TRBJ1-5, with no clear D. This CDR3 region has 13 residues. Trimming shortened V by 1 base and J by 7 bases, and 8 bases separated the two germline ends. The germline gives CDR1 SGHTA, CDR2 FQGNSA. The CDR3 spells CASSLDRRQPQHF. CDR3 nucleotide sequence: TGTGCCAGCAGCTTAGATCGGCGGCAGCCCCAGCATTTT.

The CDR3 sequence is CASSEAGMLAAGYTF. In DNA, the CDR3 is TGTGCCAGCAGTGAAGCCGGCATGTTGGCCGCTGGCTACACCTTC. The chain employs TRBV2 and TRBJ1-2; D call uncertain. The germline CDR1 and CDR2 sequences are SNHLY and FYNNEI. The CDR3 length is 15 residues. The V and J ends lost 0 bases and 7 bases respectively, with 15 bases between them.

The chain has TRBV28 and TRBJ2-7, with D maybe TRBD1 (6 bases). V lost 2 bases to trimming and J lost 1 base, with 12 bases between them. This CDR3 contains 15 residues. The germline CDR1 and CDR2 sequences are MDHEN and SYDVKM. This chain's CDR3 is CASSLEVRGSYEQYF. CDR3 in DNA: TGTGCCAGCAGTTTAGAGGTGAGGGGGTCCTACGAGCAGTACTTC. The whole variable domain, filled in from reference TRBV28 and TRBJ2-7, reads DVKVTQSSRYLVKRTGEKVFLECVQDMDHENMFWYRQDPGLGLRLIYFSYDVKMKEKGDIPEGYSVSREKKERFSLILESASTNQTSMYLCASSLEVRGSYEQYFGPGTRLTVT.

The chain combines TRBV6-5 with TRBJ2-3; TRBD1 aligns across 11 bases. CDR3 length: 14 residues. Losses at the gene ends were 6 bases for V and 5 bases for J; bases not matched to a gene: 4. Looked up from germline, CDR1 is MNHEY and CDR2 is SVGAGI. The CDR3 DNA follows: TGTGCCAGCAGGGGGACAGGGGGTAGAGATACGCAGTATTTT. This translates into CASRGTGGRDTQYF.

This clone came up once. Here the CDR3 reads CASSTVGANTIYF. In nucleotides, the CDR3 is TGTGCCAGCAGTACTGTTGGGGCAAACACCATATATTTT. The chain employs TRBV6-5 and TRBJ1-3; a weak D match, TRBD1 (5 bases). V was pared by 5 bases and J by 6 bases, with 11 bases between. Germline CDR1 reads MNHEY; CDR2 reads SVGAGI. CDR3 size: 13 residues.

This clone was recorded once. In DNA, the CDR3 is TGCAGTGCTAGTGAGGGAGGGCAGCCCCAGCATTTT. This encodes CSASEGGQPQHF. V usage is TRBV20-1 and J usage is TRBJ1-5; D ambiguous. This CDR3 is built from 12 residues. CDR1 DFQATT and CDR2 SNEGSKA come from the germline V gene (reference sequence). V lost 3 bases and J lost 7, with 10 bases in between.

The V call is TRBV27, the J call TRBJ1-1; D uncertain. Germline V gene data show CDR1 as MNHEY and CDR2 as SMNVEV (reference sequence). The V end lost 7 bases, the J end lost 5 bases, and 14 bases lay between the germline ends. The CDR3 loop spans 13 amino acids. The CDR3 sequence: CASTPLGGTEAFF. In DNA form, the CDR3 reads TGTGCCAGCACTCCCCTAGGCGGGACTGAAGCTTTCTTT.

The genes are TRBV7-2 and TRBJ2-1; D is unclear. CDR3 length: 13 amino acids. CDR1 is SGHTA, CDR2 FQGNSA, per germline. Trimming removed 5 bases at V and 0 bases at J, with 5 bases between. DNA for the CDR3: TGTGCCAGCAGCGCGAGCTCCTACAATGAGCAGTTCTTC. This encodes CASSASSYNEQFF. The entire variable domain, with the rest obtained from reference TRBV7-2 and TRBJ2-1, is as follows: GAGVSQSPSNKVTEKGKDVELRCDPISGHTALYWYRQSLGQGLEFLIYFQGNSAPDKSGLPSDRFSAERTGGSVSTLTIQRTQQEDSAVYLCASSASSYNEQFFGPGTRLTVL.

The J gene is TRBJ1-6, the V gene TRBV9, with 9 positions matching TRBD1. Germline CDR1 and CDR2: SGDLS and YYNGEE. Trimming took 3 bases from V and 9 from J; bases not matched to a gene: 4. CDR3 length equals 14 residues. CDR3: CASSGGQGISPLHF. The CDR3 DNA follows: TGTGCCAGCAGCGGCGGACAGGGGATTTCACCCCTCCACTTT.

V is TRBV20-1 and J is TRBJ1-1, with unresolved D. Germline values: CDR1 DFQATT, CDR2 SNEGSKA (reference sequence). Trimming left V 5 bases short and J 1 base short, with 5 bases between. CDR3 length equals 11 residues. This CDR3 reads CSASENTEAFF. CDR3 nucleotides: TGCAGTGCTTCGGAGAACACTGAAGCTTTCTTT.

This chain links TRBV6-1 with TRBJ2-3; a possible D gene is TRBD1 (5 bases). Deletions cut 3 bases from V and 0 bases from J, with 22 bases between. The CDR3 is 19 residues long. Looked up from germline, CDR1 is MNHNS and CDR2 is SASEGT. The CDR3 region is CASSDLRTPSGVSTDTQYF. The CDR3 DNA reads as TGTGCCAGCAGTGATTTACGGACACCGTCGGGCGTTAGCACAGATACGCAGTATTTT.

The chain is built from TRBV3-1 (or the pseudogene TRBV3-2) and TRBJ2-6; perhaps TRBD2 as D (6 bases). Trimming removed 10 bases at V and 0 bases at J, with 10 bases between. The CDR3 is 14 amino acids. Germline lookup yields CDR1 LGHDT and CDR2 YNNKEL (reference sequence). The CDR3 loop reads CATGLTSGANVLTF. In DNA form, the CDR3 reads TGTGCCACGGGACTGACCTCTGGGGCCAACGTCCTGACTTTC.

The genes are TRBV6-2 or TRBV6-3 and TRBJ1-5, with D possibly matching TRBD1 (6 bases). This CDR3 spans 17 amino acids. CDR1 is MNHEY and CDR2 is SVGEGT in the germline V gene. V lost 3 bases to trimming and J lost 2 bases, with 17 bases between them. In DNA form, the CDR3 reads TGTGCCAGCAGTTATCCGGGGACACCTACTGGCAATCAGCCCCAGCATTTT. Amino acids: CASSYPGTPTGNQPQHF.

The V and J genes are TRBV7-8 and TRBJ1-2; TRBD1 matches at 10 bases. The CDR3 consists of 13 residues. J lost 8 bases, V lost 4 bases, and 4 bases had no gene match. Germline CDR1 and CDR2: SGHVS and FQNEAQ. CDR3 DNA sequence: TGTGCCAGCAGCTCGACAGGGGGCGACGGCTACACCTTC. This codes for CASSSTGGDGYTF. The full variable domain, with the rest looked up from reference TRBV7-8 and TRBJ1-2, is GAGVSQSPRYKVAKRGQDVALRCDPISGHVSLFWYQQALGQGPEFLTYFQNEAQLDKSGLPSDRFFAERPEGSVSTLKIQRTQQEDSAVYLCASSSTGGDGYTFGSGTRLTVV.

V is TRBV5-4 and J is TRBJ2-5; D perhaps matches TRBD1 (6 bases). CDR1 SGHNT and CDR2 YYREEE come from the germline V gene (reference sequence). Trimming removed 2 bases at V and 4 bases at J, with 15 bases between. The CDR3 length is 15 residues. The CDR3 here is CASSLGSGAPETQYF. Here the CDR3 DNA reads TGTGCCAGCAGCTTAGGGTCAGGGGCCCCAGAGACCCAGTACTTC.

CDR3 DNA: TGTGCCAGCAGCTTAGTGGAGGGCCTGAACACTGAAGCTTTCTTT. This gives the protein CASSLVEGLNTEAFF. V usage is TRBV7-8 and J usage is TRBJ1-1, with D unresolved. Germline CDR1 and CDR2: SGHVS and FQNEAQ. The ends were cut back, 1 base at V and 0 bases at J, with 9 bases in the middle. This CDR3 region has 15 residues.